This T cell receptor (beta chain) was documented in a study of cytomegalovirus exposure and HLA in healthy donors. The overall study: HLA-typed donors were the source of roughly 80 million unique TCRs held in an early data release. General observations from the study: For most TCR beta V segments, an earlier analysis put the productive rate at about 90% or about 30% of the time. Follow-up analysis seemed to connect common viral pathogens with several of the most significant clusters identified.

The CDR3 is 15 residues long. The germline V and J ends were trimmed by 1 base and 4 bases, with 10 bases remaining between them. Per the germline V gene, CDR1 is SNHLY and CDR2 is FYNNEI. A remark on this clone: Its antigen is unidentified.

Primers: 60 Vbeta forward and 13 Jbeta reverse. Original methodology: Some 80 million unique TCR beta chains, roughly 11 million shared, were counted in a later analysis. TCRdb's table, derived via immunoSEQ multiplex PCR, lists solely in-frame clones and lacks some. The V and J calls and clone size were taken over from that table, and D and trimming were inferred from the DNA. The sample lists 95,000 to 150,000 clones; 75% to 90% were seen once. Sequenced sample: PBMCs. This clonotype was sampled from a man in his thirties or forties in good health and CMV-seronegative. V usage is TRBV2 and J usage is TRBJ2-2; D gene uncertain. The CDR3 bases are TGTGCCAGCAGTGAAGTCCTCTGGAGCACCGGGGAGCTGTTTTTT. Encoded protein: CASSEVLWSTGELFF.